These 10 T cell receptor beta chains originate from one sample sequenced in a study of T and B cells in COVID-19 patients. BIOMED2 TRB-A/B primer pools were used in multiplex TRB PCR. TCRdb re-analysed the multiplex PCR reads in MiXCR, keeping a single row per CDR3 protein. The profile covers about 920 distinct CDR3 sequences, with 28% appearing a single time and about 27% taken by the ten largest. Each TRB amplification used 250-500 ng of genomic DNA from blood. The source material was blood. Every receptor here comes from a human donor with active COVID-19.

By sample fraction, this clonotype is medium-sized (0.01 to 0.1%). CDR3 residues: CASSSPGQTIYEQYF. The CDR3 DNA sequence: TGTGCCAGCAGTTCCCCGGGACAGACAATCTACGAGCAGTACTTC. V gene TRBV27 combines with J gene TRBJ2-7, with 7 bases lining up with TRBD1. The CDR3 has 15 amino acids. From germline, CDR1 is MNHEY and CDR2 SMNVEV (reference sequence). Trimming removed 4 bases from V and 3 bases from J; junction bases left unmatched: 9.

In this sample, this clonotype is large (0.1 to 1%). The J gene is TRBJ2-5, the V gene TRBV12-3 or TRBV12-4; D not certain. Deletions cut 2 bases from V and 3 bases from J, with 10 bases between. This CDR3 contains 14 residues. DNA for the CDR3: TGTGCCAGCAGTTTAAGGCATGTGAAAGAGACCCAGTACTTC. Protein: CASSLRHVKETQYF.

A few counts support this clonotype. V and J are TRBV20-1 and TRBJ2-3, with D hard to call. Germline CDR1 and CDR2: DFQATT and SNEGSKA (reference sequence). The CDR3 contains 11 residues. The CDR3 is CSPRVTDTQYF. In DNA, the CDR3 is TGCAGCCCCCGGGTTACAGATACGCAGTATTTT.

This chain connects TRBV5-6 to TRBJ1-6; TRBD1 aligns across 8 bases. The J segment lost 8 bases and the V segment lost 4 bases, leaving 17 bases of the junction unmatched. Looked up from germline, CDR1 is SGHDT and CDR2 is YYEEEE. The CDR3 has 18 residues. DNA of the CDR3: TGTGCCAGCAGCCTCAAAGGGGTGGCAGGGGGCATATATTCACCCCTCCACTTT. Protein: CASSLKGVAGGIYSPLHF.

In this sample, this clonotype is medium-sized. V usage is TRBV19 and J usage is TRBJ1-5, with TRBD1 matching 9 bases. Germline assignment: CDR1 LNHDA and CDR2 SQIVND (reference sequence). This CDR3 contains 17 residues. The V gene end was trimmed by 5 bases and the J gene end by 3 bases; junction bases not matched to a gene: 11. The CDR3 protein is CASSGRPGTGTNQPQHF. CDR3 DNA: TGTGCCAGTAGTGGGAGACCCGGGACAGGGACCAATCAGCCCCAGCATTTT.

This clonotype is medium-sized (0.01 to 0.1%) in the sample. The CDR3 nucleotides read TGTGCCAGCAGCTCCCGGGACAGATCCTACGAGCAGTACTTC. It encodes CASSSRDRSYEQYF. This chain uses TRBV7-9 with TRBJ2-7; 7 bases align to TRBD1. V shed 4 bases and J 1 base; nucleotides not matched to a gene: 4. The CDR3 is made up of 14 amino acids. The germline gives CDR1 SEHNR, CDR2 FQNEAQ (reference sequence).

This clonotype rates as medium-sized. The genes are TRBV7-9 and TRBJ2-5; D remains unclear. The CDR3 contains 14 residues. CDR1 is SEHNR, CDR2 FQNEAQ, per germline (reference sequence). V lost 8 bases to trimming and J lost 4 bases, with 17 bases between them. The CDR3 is CASSQRGELETQYF. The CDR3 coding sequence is TGTGCCAGCTCCCAACGTGGGGAATTAGAGACCCAGTACTTC.

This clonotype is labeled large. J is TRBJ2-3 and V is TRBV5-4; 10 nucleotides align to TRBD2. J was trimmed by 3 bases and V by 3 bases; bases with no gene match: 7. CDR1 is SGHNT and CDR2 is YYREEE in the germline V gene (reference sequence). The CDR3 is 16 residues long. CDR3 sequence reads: CASSYWTSGLTDTQYF. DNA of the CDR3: TGTGCCAGCAGCTACTGGACTAGCGGCCTGACAGATACGCAGTATTTT.

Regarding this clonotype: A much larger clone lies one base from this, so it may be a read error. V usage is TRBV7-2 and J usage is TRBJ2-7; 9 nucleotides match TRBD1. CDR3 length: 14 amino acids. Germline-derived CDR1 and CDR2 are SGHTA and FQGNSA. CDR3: CASRGTGRTYELYF. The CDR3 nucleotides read TGTGCCAGCAGGGGGACAGGGAGAACCTACGAGCTGTACTTC.

The CDR3 sequence is CSASRVLAGLYNEQFF. The CDR3 region has the DNA TGCAGTGCTAGTAGGGTACTAGCGGGGCTCTACAATGAGCAGTTCTTC. V is TRBV20-1 and J is TRBJ2-1, with 10 nucleotides matching TRBD2. The CDR3 loop spans 16 amino acids. CDR1 and CDR2 (germline): DFQATT, SNEGSKA (reference sequence). Losses at the gene ends were 3 bases for V and 3 bases for J; bases not matched to a gene: 8.